Below, 10 T cell receptor beta chains from the same sample are listed, as sequenced in a study of naive and memory T cell subsets. Regarding the study as a whole: Especially in CD8 cells, naive repertoires contained a few larger clonotypes, possibly CD45RA-re-expressing memory cells.

Their antigens are not known. An equimolar mix of two oligonucleotides served as the beta constant-region primer for TRBC1 and TRBC2. Four rounds of PCR amplified the ligated cDNA using nested alpha and beta constant-region primers plus SP2. TCRdb used MiXCR to reprocess the UMI-ligation and nested PCR reads, holding one entry per CDR3 protein. The sample records 85,000 to 130,000 distinct CDR3 sequences, more than 12% being singletons. Sequenced material: naive CD8+ T cells from blood. These receptors all stem from a human donor in good health.

This clonotype was counted many times. This sequence joins TRBV21-1 and TRBJ1-5; the table calls TRBD1, which could not be checked here. TRBV21-1 is shown as a pseudogene. The length of the CDR3 is 14 residues. Written as DNA, the CDR3 is TGTGCCATTACGGGACACCCGAAGGAGCAGCCCCAGCATTTT. Translating it yields CAITGHPKEQPQHF.

This clonotype was observed a few times. This chain uses TRBV28 with TRBJ2-5; 7 nucleotides match TRBD2. With V trimmed by 6 bases and J by 6 bases, 7 bases remained unmatched. The CDR3 is 13 residues long. Germline CDR1 and CDR2: MDHEN and SYDVKM. The CDR3 reads CASSGEGSQTQYF. The CDR3 DNA sequence: TGTGCCAGCAGCGGGGAGGGATCGCAGACCCAGTACTTC.

In its sample, this clonotype was seen a few times. The chain recombines TRBV7-2 with TRBJ2-3, with 10 positions matching TRBD2. The V gene end was trimmed by 5 bases and the J gene end by 7 bases; junction bases not matched to a gene: 6. CDR1 SGHTA and CDR2 FQGNSA come from the germline V gene. This CDR3 has 14 amino acids. The CDR3 protein is CASSSGGASNTQYF. The DNA for the CDR3 is TGTGCCAGCAGCAGCGGGGGGGCCTCAAATACGCAGTATTTT.

The rearrangement links TRBV29-1 to TRBJ1-3; D remains unclear. V lost 3 bases, J lost 8 bases, and 8 bases lay in between. Germline V gene lookup returns CDR1 SQVTM and CDR2 ANQGSEA. The CDR3 is made up of 11 amino acids. CDR3 in amino acids: CSVDKADTIYF. CDR3 DNA: TGCAGCGTTGATAAGGCGGACACCATATATTTT.

This clonotype was observed many times. J is TRBJ1-1 and V is TRBV4-2; tentatively, D is TRBD1 (5 bases). Germline CDR1 is LGHNA and CDR2 is YNFKEQ. V was clipped by 5 bases and J by 0 bases, with 13 bases between them. CDR3 length equals 15 residues. The CDR3: CASSDSMLLNTEAFF. The DNA of the CDR3 is TGTGCCAGCAGCGACAGTATGCTCTTGAACACTGAAGCTTTCTTT.

This clonotype turned up a few times. The chain has TRBV15 and TRBJ2-7, with D hard to call. Trimming pared 4 bases from V and 0 bases from J, leaving 10 bases between. The CDR3 loop spans 14 amino acids. Germline loops: CDR1 LNHNV, CDR2 YYDKDF (reference sequence). This CDR3 is CATSTRTASYEQYF. CDR3 in DNA: TGTGCCACCAGCACCCGGACGGCCTCCTACGAGCAGTACTTC. The entire variable domain, with the rest obtained from reference TRBV15 and TRBJ2-7, is as follows: DAMVIQNPRYQVTQFGKPVTLSCSQTLNHNVMYWYQQKSSQAPKLLFHYYDKDFNNEADTPDNFQSRRPNTSFCFLDIRSPGLGDTAMYLCATSTRTASYEQYFGPGTRLTVT.

This clonotype was recorded many times. This chain joins TRBV4-3 and TRBJ2-3; 11 bases map to TRBD2. The germline CDR1 and CDR2 sequences are LGHNA and YSLEER. CDR3 size: 17 residues. Germline trimming cut 1 base from V and 2 bases from J; bases unmatched to any gene: 5. The CDR3 DNA reads TGCGCCAGCAGCCAAGGTCTAGCGGGAGGTACCACAGATACGCAGTATTTT. The encoded protein is CASSQGLAGGTTDTQYF.

In its sample, this clonotype was seen many times. The chain uses TRBV7-6 and TRBJ2-7, with 8 bases that match TRBD1. Germline CDR1 and CDR2: SGHVS and FNYEAQ. Trimming cost V 1 base and J 3 bases; bases outside gene matches: 8. This CDR3 has 16 residues. The CDR3 sequence is CASSLDERTGSYEQYF. Written as DNA, the CDR3 is TGTGCCAGCAGCTTAGATGAGAGGACAGGGAGCTACGAGCAGTACTTC.

The CDR3 protein is CAISSSDSPYTDTQYF. The CDR3, as DNA: TGTGCCATCAGTAGCTCTGACTCGCCTTACACAGATACGCAGTATTTT. The rearrangement links TRBV10-3 to TRBJ2-3, with D unclear. This CDR3 contains 16 residues. V shed 5 bases and J shed 2 bases, with 17 bases lying between them. Germline loops: CDR1 ENHRY, CDR2 SYGVKD.

This clonotype was found a few times. J is TRBJ2-3 and V is TRBV7-9; 8 bases match TRBD2. Looked up from germline, CDR1 is SEHNR and CDR2 is FQNEAQ (reference sequence). This CDR3 is built from 15 residues. Germline trimming cut 5 bases from V and 6 bases from J; bases unmatched to any gene: 10. The CDR3 DNA follows: TGTGCCAGCAGCCCGCGGCGGGAGGCGTCCGATACGCAGTATTTT. As protein: CASSPRREASDTQYF.